This TCR beta chain was found in a study of identical twins (dated by TCRdb to the mid-2010s). At the level of the whole study: To test whether fetal clonotypes persist, this study deep-sequenced TCR alpha and beta repertoires from monozygotic twins, from unrelated adults of various ages, and from cord blood. To rule out contamination, replicate twin experiments were performed at different times with different library preparation protocols. Broad study findings and their caveats: Recombination models systematically underestimated out-of-frame TCR alpha sharing in monozygotic twins but agreed with sharing between unrelated individuals. Invariant T cells such as MAIT and iNKT could partly confound zero-insertion analyses, although diverse VJ usage argued against such confounding for most clonotypes. Because the same donors could not be followed over many years, the conclusions relied on cross-sectional statistical analysis. Compared with coincidental sharing between unrelated individuals, out-of-frame TCR alpha sequences shared between twins had an excess of sequences with low generation probability. Fewer insertions were carried by abundant cord blood beta clonotypes, a similar but weaker trend appeared in young adult naive repertoires, and no such trend appeared in memory repertoires. The excess sharing between twins in beta out-of-frame sequences was weaker because fewer shared sequences reduced the signal-to-noise ratio.

CDR1 and CDR2, looked up from the germline V gene, are SGHRS and YFSETQ. From the cysteine through the phenylalanine, the CDR3 covers 15 amino acids. Just the 45-base CDR3 DNA is kept, in frame starting at base 1. The junction carries 12 bases between V and J, which are trimmed by 0 bases and 2 bases respectively. Libraries were prepared through 5' RACE. Data came from an Illumina HiSeq 2000. A universal primer binding site was added through template switching, and the final cDNA carried a unique molecular identifier so that TCR cDNA molecules could be counted accurately. First-strand cDNA for TCR alpha and beta chains was synthesized from specific primers in the conserved constant-segment region. To control for contamination, every cDNA library carried two barcodes: a SMART-Mk sample barcode plus Illumina barcodes. TruSeq adapter sequences, together with Illumina sample barcodes, were added in two successive PCR steps. Sequencing of the TCR alpha and beta cDNA libraries was done on the Illumina HiSeq platform using custom primers. As for the authors' bioinformatics: Unique molecular identifiers were extracted from raw reads with MiGEC, and CDR3 positions were determined with MiXCR. For each individual, recombination models were inferred using an EM algorithm with the repgenHMM and IGoR tools. The tcR package in R was used for shared clonotype analysis, with sharing normalized by the product of cloneset sizes. To study raw recombination free of thymic and clonal selection effects, out-of-frame nonproductive sequences were analyzed. TCRdb reprocessing: public reads trimmed at Q25 with fastp, clones called with MiXCR, in-frame beta chains kept. Rows are combined by CDR3 protein, so each entry shows the most common genes and DNA. The V and J calls and clone size come from TCRdb's table, not from the authors' own analysis. This sample holds 310,000 or so distinct CDR3 sequences; over 8.5% were observed only once. Approximately 7% of the sample is in the top ten clones.

Only healthy Caucasian donors were included. Three pairs of female monozygotic twins, all aged about 18 to 30 years, made up the twin cohort. CD4+ and CD8+ T cell populations were isolated with positive isolation kits from Invitrogen. In the case of this clonotype: What antigen it recognizes has not been identified. No base-level quality is on record; no much larger clone is a single base apart.

Another study also made use of these data, one on yellow fever vaccine responses in identical twins. As the second paper documents: The authors reported that the T cell response to vaccination in identical twins appeared partly convergent and partly personalized. In identical twins, the study followed T cell clones that responded to the vaccine with precision.

The rearranged segments are TRBV5-1 and TRBJ2-7; a tentative D match to TRBD1 spans 5 bases. The origin of this receptor is a woman between 18 and 30 years old in good health. The source material was CD8+ T cells sorted from blood. The sequenced DNA: TGCGCCAGCAGCTTGGAGGCAGGGTTCACCTACGAGCAGTACTTC. Translated, this gives CASSLEAGFTYEQYF.